The clone carrying this T cell receptor beta chain was counted at least ten times. This entry comes from a study of sequential checkpoint blockade in melanoma. Across the whole study: TCRbeta immunosequencing was performed on DNA from 85 to 100 pretreatment melanoma tumor samples.

Assay: immunoSEQ multiplex PCR; the TCRdb copy retains only in-frame clones and omits some. The sample lists 7,500 to 8,500 clones; about 20% were seen once. CDR3 size: 15 residues. V lost 0 bases, J lost 11 bases, and 11 bases stayed unmatched. CDR1 and CDR2 (germline): SGHNT, YENEEA. Treatment indicated: randomized to nivolumab then ipilimumab (arm A) or the reverse (arm B). This clonotype was sampled from a human donor with melanoma. The starting material was tumor tissue (inferred from file names), obtained from a patient given nivolumab and ipilimumab in sequence. This chain links TRBV11-3 with TRBJ2-7; TRBD1 aligns across 9 bases. Here the CDR3 reads CASSLERTGAAAKYF. The CDR3 DNA reads as TGTGCCAGCAGCTTAGAGAGGACAGGGGCCGCCGCAAAGTACTTC.